Following are 7 T cell receptor beta chains from one sample sequenced in a study of T cells in localized non-small cell lung cancer (dated by TCRdb to the early 2020s). The library was built by means of the immunoSEQ multiplex PCR assay. TCRdb took this table from immuneACCESS and kept in-frame rearrangements with V and J called. Such tables lack part of the clones; where checked against another copy, unresolved V genes explain under half of the gap, and the rest is unexplained. Here the sample has 23,000 or so clones; less than 90% occur a single time. The ten top clones hold approximately 32% of the sample. The sequencing here drew on peripheral blood, taken before any cancer treatment. The receptors derive from a male donor at least 60 years old with stage I squamous cell lung carcinoma.

The chain uses TRBV29-1 and TRBJ2-7, with TRBD1 matching over 9 bases. V was pared by 4 bases and J by 6 bases, with 4 bases of the junction left unmatched. CDR1 and CDR2 (germline): SQVTM, ANQGSEA. The CDR3 runs 12 residues. CDR3 loop: CSVGTGEGEQYF. Written as DNA, the CDR3 is TGCAGCGTTGGGACAGGGGAGGGCGAGCAGTACTTC.

V and J are TRBV6-1 and TRBJ1-3; TRBD1 is a possible D gene (6 bases). Germline CDR1 reads MNHNS; CDR2 reads SASEGT. CDR3 size: 13 residues. The V gene lost 6 bases and the J gene lost 0 bases, with 6 bases spanning the gap. CDR3 DNA sequence: TGTGCCAGCAGGGACAGCTCTGGAAACACCATATATTTT. It is translated as CASRDSSGNTIYF.

The V call is TRBV20-1, the J call TRBJ1-1; D gene unclear. CDR3 size: 11 residues. Trimming shortened V by 5 bases and J by 3 bases, and 7 bases separated the two germline ends. The germline CDR1 and CDR2 sequences are DFQATT and SNEGSKA (reference sequence). The CDR3 loop reads CSAFLHTEAFF. The CDR3 region has the DNA TGCAGTGCTTTTTTGCACACTGAAGCTTTCTTT.

The rearrangement joins TRBV7-8 to TRBJ1-4, with TRBD1 identical over 9 bases. V gave up 8 bases and J gave up 8 bases; unmatched junction bases: 9. Germline V CDR1 and CDR2: SGHVS, FQNEAQ. The CDR3 is 14 residues long. The CDR3 is CASGDRVFREKLFF. For the CDR3, the DNA is TGTGCCAGCGGGGACAGGGTCTTTCGCGAAAAACTGTTTTTT.

The rearrangement uses TRBV5-8 and TRBJ1-6; no reliable D call. Trimming stripped 0 bases from V and 7 bases from J, with 11 bases between. Germline V CDR1 and CDR2: SGHTS, YDEGEE. This CDR3 is built from 15 residues. The CDR3 DNA sequence: TGTGCCAGCAGCTTGGCTCGCGACGGGAATTCACCCCTCCACTTT. Translated, it gives CASSLARDGNSPLHF.

The V and J genes are TRBV6-1 and TRBJ2-7; TRBD2 is a possible D gene (5 bases). Germline CDR1 and CDR2: MNHNS and SASEGT. CDR3 length: 13 residues. V shed 10 bases and J shed 12 bases, with 25 bases lying between them. The chain's CDR3 is CAIYWNSAHEGYF. CDR3 nucleotides: TGTGCCATCTACTGGAACAGTGCCCACGAGGGGTACTTC.

This clone was seen a handful of times. The chain couples TRBV7-2 to TRBJ2-5; D perhaps matches TRBD1 (5 bases). From germline, CDR1 is SGHTA and CDR2 FQGNSA. The CDR3 extends over 14 amino acids. V lost 0 bases and J 5 bases, leaving 10 bases between the germline ends. CDR3 sequence reads: CASSLAGPLETQYF. CDR3 DNA: TGTGCCAGCAGCTTAGCGGGGCCACTTGAGACCCAGTACTTC.